This T cell receptor beta chain was sequenced in a study of beta chain features in type 1 diabetes. Looked up from germline, CDR1 is SEHNR and CDR2 is FQNEAQ (reference sequence). CDR3 length equals 13 residues. V was clipped by 0 bases and J by 7 bases, with 9 bases between them. As every portion of the isolated RNA was reverse transcribed, the sequencing read expressed TCRB transcripts. The table came from immunoSEQ multiplex PCR; TCRdb's copy has only in-frame clones and leaves some out. The data contain about 250,000 clones, roughly 13% of them seen just once; the ten biggest clones take up about 0.026%. General study results and limits: Insertion counts at VDJ junctions were lower in type 1 diabetes patients, who also showed more deletions there.

This clone occurred once. The antigen is undetermined. Sequenced: naive CD4+ T cells from blood. V gene TRBV7-9 combines with J gene TRBJ1-1; D unclear. The receptor comes from a woman aged 40-49 years in good health. The CDR3 loop reads CASSLAREIEAFF. CDR3 sequence (DNA): TGTGCCAGCAGCTTAGCCCGGGAGATTGAAGCTTTCTTT.